This passage covers 11 T cell receptor beta chains from one sample sequenced in a study of radiotherapy plus CTLA-4 blockade in lung cancer. Data came from immunoSEQ multiplex PCR; TCRdb stores just in-frame clones and leaves some out. The table lists 40,000 or so clones, approximately 86% of them singletons, with approximately 23% in the top ten. Material: peripheral blood, obtained from a patient treated with radiotherapy plus ipilimumab. The receptors shown here come from a human donor with non-small cell lung cancer whose response to radiotherapy plus ipilimumab could not be evaluated.

A note on this clone: The germline gene is not matched at one end of the junction; a read error may be the cause. The chain couples TRBV7-7 to TRBJ2-5; 7 nucleotides agree with TRBD2. CDR1 is SSHAT and CDR2 is FNYEAQ in the germline V gene (reference sequence). The CDR3 extends over 15 amino acids. The CDR3 region has the DNA TGTGCTAGCAGCTCGGGGAGGGCGAGTGGGGAGACCCAGTACTTC. Amino acid sequence: CASSSGRASGETQYF.

V is TRBV10-2 and J is TRBJ2-1; 7 bases are a match to TRBD2. The junction had 8 bases not matched to a gene; V was cut back by 3 bases and J by 6 bases. Germline-derived CDR1 and CDR2 are WSHSY and SAAADI. This CDR3 has 15 residues. Here the CDR3 DNA reads TGCGCCAGCAGTGACGGGGGGAGATCGGGCAATGAGCAGTTCTTC. Translation gives CASSDGGRSGNEQFF.

This clone was counted only a few times. The chain recombines TRBV6-1 with TRBJ2-1; D is possibly TRBD1 (5 bases). In germline, CDR1 is MNHNS, CDR2 SASEGT. Trimming pared 8 bases from V and 8 bases from J, leaving 10 bases between. The CDR3 consists of 11 residues. As DNA, the CDR3 is TGTGCCAGCTGGGGCGAATATGAGCAGTTCTTC. This translates into CASWGEYEQFF.

The rearrangement joins TRBV4-1 to TRBJ1-5; 7 bases are a match to TRBD1. The CDR3 totals 14 residues. Germline CDR1 reads MGHRA; CDR2 reads YSYEKL. V lost 2 bases and J lost 10; bases outside the gene matches: 8. CDR3 nucleotide sequence: TGCGCCAGCAGCCAATGGCAGGGGGGAACTCCCCAGCATTTT. It codes for CASSQWQGGTPQHF.

The chain couples TRBV11-2 to TRBJ2-2, with 11 bases identical to TRBD2. The V gene end was trimmed by 4 bases and the J gene end by 2 bases; junction bases not matched to a gene: 3. The CDR3 has 16 residues. CDR1 is SGHAT, CDR2 FQNNGV, per germline. The CDR3 DNA is TGTGCCAGCAGCTCGACTAGCGGGGCCAACACCGGGGAGCTGTTTTTT. As protein: CASSSTSGANTGELFF.

This clone was found once. The rearrangement joins TRBV2 to TRBJ2-7; D may be TRBD2 (6 bases). The V end lost 6 bases, the J end lost 9 bases, and 18 bases lay between the germline ends. CDR1 is SNHLY and CDR2 is FYNNEI in the germline V gene. This CDR3 contains 13 residues. The CDR3 loop is CASRTVSIGGQYF. CDR3 DNA: TGTGCCAGCAGGACAGTCTCTATCGGGGGGCAGTACTTC.

This clone was recorded only once. This rearrangement joins TRBV5-4 to TRBJ1-6; 7 bases line up with TRBD1. There are 14 residues in the CDR3. The ends lost 4 bases at V and 10 bases at J; junction bases unmatched: 8. Germline V lookup: CDR1 SGHNT, CDR2 YYREEE (reference sequence). CDR3 coding DNA: TGTGCCAGCAGCACCCGACAGGGATCCTCACCCCTCCACTTT. This translates into CASSTRQGSSPLHF.

The chain is built from TRBV10-3 and TRBJ1-4; TRBD1 might be the D (6 bases). V was pared by 6 bases and J by 12 bases, with 17 bases between. This CDR3 is built from 13 residues. In germline, CDR1 is ENHRY, CDR2 SYGVKD. As DNA, the CDR3 is TGTGCCATCAGGGACAGCCCAGGTGGGGAACTGTTTTTT. Its translation is CAIRDSPGGELFF.

This clone was detected only a few times. V is TRBV5-5 and J is TRBJ2-3; possible D gene TRBD1, 7 bases. The CDR3 contains 16 residues. Germline assignment: CDR1 SGHKS and CDR2 YYEKEE (reference sequence). Between the trimmed V and J ends, which lost 3 bases and 5 bases, there was a span of 19 bases. The CDR3 DNA reads as TGTGCCAGCAGCTCCCTCACGAGGAGGGGGCGAGATACGCAGTATTTT. Protein: CASSSLTRRGRDTQYF.

The chain combines TRBV28 with TRBJ2-3, with a possible D match to TRBD2 (7 bases). Trimming pared 4 bases from V and 9 bases from J, leaving 20 bases between. CDR1 MDHEN and CDR2 SYDVKM come from the germline V gene. The CDR3 covers 15 residues. Written as DNA, the CDR3 is TGTGCCAGCAGTTCCCCCTCGACGGGGGGCCAGACGCAGTATTTT. Translation gives CASSSPSTGGQTQYF.

The chain combines TRBV19 with TRBJ1-5; 8 bases line up with TRBD1. V trimming: 5 bases; J trimming: 5 bases; junction bases outside the gene matches: 14. There are 17 residues in the CDR3. Looked up from germline, CDR1 is LNHDA and CDR2 is SQIVND (reference sequence). The CDR3, as DNA: TGTGCCAGTAGTCGGGCAGGGGGCGGTTTCAGTCATCAGCCCCAGCATTTT. The encoded protein is CASSRAGGGFSHQPQHF.